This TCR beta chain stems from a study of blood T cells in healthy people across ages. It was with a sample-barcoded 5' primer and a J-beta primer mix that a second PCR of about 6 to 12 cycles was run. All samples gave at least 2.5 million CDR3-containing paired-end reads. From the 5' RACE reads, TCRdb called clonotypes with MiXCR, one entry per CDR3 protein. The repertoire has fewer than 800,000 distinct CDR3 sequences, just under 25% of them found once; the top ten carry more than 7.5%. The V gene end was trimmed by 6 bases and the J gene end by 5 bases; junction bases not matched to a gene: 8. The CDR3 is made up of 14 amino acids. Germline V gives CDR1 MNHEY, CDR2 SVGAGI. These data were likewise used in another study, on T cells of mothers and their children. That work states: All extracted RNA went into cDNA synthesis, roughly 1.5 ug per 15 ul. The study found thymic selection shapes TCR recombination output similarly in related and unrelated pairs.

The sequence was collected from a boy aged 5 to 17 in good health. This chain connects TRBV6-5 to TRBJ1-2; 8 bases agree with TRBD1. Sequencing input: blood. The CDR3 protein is CASRSGQGFYGYTF. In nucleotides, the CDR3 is TGTGCCAGCAGGTCCGGACAGGGTTTTTATGGCTACACCTTC.